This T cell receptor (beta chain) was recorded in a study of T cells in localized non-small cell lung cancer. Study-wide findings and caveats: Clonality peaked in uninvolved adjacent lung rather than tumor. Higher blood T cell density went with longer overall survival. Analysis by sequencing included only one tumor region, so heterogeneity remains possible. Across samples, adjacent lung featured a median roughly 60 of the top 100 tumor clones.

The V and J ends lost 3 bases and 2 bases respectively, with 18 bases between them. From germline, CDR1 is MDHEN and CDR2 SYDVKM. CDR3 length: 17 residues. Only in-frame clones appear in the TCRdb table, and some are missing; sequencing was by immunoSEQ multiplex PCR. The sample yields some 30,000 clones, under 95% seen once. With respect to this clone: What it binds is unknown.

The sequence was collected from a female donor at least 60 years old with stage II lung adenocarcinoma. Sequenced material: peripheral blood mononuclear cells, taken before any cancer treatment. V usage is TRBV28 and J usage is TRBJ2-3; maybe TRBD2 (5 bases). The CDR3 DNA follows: TGTGCCAGCAGTTTGCGGGTTCCCCATAGACCCACAGATACGCAGTATTTT. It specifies CASSLRVPHRPTDTQYF. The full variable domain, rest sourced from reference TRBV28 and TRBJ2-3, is DVKVTQSSRYLVKRTGEKVFLECVQDMDHENMFWYRQDPGLGLRLIYFSYDVKMKEKGDIPEGYSVSREKKERFSLILESASTNQTSMYLCASSLRVPHRPTDTQYFGPGTRLTVL.